These 21 T cell receptor beta chains were sequenced from one sample in a study of cytomegalovirus exposure and HLA in healthy donors. PCR primers comprised 60 Vbeta and 13 Jbeta primers. Here immunoSEQ multiplex PCR was the method, and the copy in TCRdb shows in-frame clones only, minus some. The sample holds 95,000 to 110,000 clones, around 60% seen once. The sample comprised PBMCs. These receptors were obtained from a woman in her forties or fifties in good health and CMV-seronegative.

This chain connects TRBV2 to TRBJ1-2, with 11 positions matching TRBD1. Unmatched junction bases numbered 5, after V lost 4 bases and J lost 7 bases. Germline V CDR1 and CDR2: SNHLY, FYNNEI. This CDR3 has 14 residues. The chain's CDR3 is CASSGTGGSGGYTF. The CDR3 DNA follows: TGTGCCAGCAGTGGGACAGGGGGCTCTGGTGGCTACACCTTC.

The gene calls are TRBV9 and TRBJ1-1, with 7 positions matching TRBD1. V was pared by 0 bases and J by 6 bases, with 11 bases of the junction left unmatched. The CDR3 length is 16 residues. The germline V gene has CDR1 SGDLS and CDR2 YYNGEE. The chain's CDR3 is CASSVAPQGWSSEAFF. The DNA for the CDR3 is TGTGCCAGCAGCGTAGCCCCACAGGGGTGGTCCTCTGAAGCTTTCTTT.

This clone was observed once. The chain joins TRBV5-1 to TRBJ2-7; no definite D call. The V gene's germline CDR1 is SGHRS and CDR2 YFSETQ. This CDR3 contains 14 residues. V gave up 0 bases and J gave up 5 bases, with 12 bases separating them. CDR3 sequence: CASSLERVVDEQYF. CDR3 DNA: TGCGCCAGCAGCTTGGAACGGGTTGTCGACGAGCAGTACTTC.

The gene calls are TRBV7-2 and TRBJ1-2; D is undetermined. Germline CDR1 SGHTA, CDR2 FQGNSA. The CDR3 is made up of 16 amino acids. Trimming removed 3 bases at V and 0 bases at J, with 14 bases between. This chain's CDR3 is CASSLESSATNYGYTF. The CDR3 region has the DNA TGTGCCAGCAGCTTGGAGTCGTCAGCTACTAACTATGGCTACACCTTC.

The chain combines TRBV5-5 with TRBJ2-7; the D gene is possibly TRBD2 (6 bases). CDR3 size: 12 residues. CDR1 and CDR2 from the germline V gene are SGHKS and YYEKEE (reference sequence). V lost 4 bases and J lost 4, with 9 bases in between. The CDR3 spells CASSAGLYEQYF. In DNA form, the CDR3 reads TGTGCCAGCAGCGCGGGACTTTACGAGCAGTACTTC.

V is TRBV18 and J is TRBJ2-2; TRBD2 aligns across 7 bases. This CDR3 is built from 18 residues. With 3 bases clipped from V and 5 bases from J, the junction kept 15 bases outside the gene matches. Per germline, CDR1 KGHSH and CDR2 LQKENI. CDR3 DNA sequence: TGTGCCAGCTCACCGATCGATGGCGCGGGAGTAGGTACCGGGGAGCTGTTTTTT. As protein: CASSPIDGAGVGTGELFF. Together with reference TRBV18 and TRBJ2-2, the CDR3 gives the full variable domain: NAGVMQNPRHLVRRRGQEARLRCSPMKGHSHVYWYRQLPEEGLKFMVYLQKENIIDESGMPKERFSAEFPKEGPSILRIQQVVRGDSAAYFCASSPIDGAGVGTGELFFGEGSRLTVL.

Only a few counts were recorded for this clone. The chain is built from TRBV5-8 and TRBJ2-5, with D perhaps TRBD2 (7 bases). CDR3 length: 13 residues. Germline CDR1 and CDR2: SGHTS and YDEGEE. Deletions cut 4 bases from V and 7 bases from J, with 14 bases between. CDR3 bases: TGTGCCAGCAGCCGAGCAAGGGGGGGGACCCAGTACTTC. Translating it yields CASSRARGGTQYF.

Remarks on this clone: Compared with germline, one end of the junction differs, possibly owing to a read error. CDR3 residues: CATSRDAGQPRF. In DNA form, the CDR3 reads TGTGCCACCAGCAGGGATGCGGGACAGCCGCGTTTT. The chain is built from TRBV15 and TRBJ2-3, with D possibly matching TRBD1 (7 bases). This CDR3 region has 12 residues. Germline V gene lookup returns CDR1 LNHNV and CDR2 YYDKDF (reference sequence).

V gene TRBV19 combines with J gene TRBJ1-2, with a weak D call TRBD1 (6 bases). Germline-derived CDR1 and CDR2 are LNHDA and SQIVND (reference sequence). The V and J ends lost 4 bases and 5 bases respectively, with 17 bases between them. CDR3 size: 15 residues. CDR3 nucleotide sequence: TGTGCCAGTAGTAGCCCCTTGAACGGGACATATGGCTACACCTTC. Translating gives CASSSPLNGTYGYTF.

The V gene is TRBV5-1, the J gene TRBJ1-2; no clear D. V gave up 1 base and J gave up 1 base, with 11 bases separating them. This CDR3 spans 15 amino acids. Germline CDR1 reads SGHRS; CDR2 reads YFSETQ. The CDR3 sequence: CASSLTADNNYGYTF. CDR3 bases: TGCGCCAGCAGCTTGACGGCAGACAATAACTATGGCTACACCTTC. The whole variable domain, filled in from reference TRBV5-1 and TRBJ1-2, reads KAGVTQTPRYLIKTRGQQVTLSCSPISGHRSVSWYQQTPGQGLQFLFEYFSETQRNKGNFPGRFSGRQFSNSRSEMNVSTLELGDSALYLCASSLTADNNYGYTFGSGTRLTVV.

V usage is TRBV19 and J usage is TRBJ1-1; 9 nucleotides line up with TRBD1. The V segment lost 4 bases and the J segment 5 bases; nucleotides outside the gene matches: 2. This CDR3 is 13 amino acids long. The germline V gene has CDR1 LNHDA and CDR2 SQIVND (reference sequence). The CDR3 loop is CASSSGQGTEAFF. The CDR3 DNA reads as TGTGCCAGTAGTAGTGGACAGGGGACTGAAGCTTTCTTT.

The gene calls are TRBV18 and TRBJ2-5; D uncertain. The CDR3 spans 14 residues. The germline V and J ends were trimmed by 2 bases and 5 bases, with 12 bases remaining between them. Germline loops: CDR1 KGHSH, CDR2 LQKENI. As DNA, the CDR3 is TGTGCCAGCTCACCAGACTGGGTGCGGGAGACCCAGTACTTC. Translating it yields CASSPDWVRETQYF.

This chain joins TRBV6-1 and TRBJ2-1, with D tentatively TRBD2 (5 bases). The CDR3 covers 11 residues. Trimming left V 7 bases short and J 10 bases short, with 11 bases between. Germline CDR1 MNHNS, CDR2 SASEGT. CDR3: CASTSGGEQFF. The DNA of the CDR3 is TGTGCCAGCACCTCAGGCGGGGAGCAGTTCTTC.

The chain recombines TRBV7-2 with TRBJ2-1; TRBD2 agrees at 8 bases. Germline CDR1 reads SGHTA; CDR2 reads FQGNSA. V lost 5 bases to trimming and J lost 10 bases; unmatched junction nucleotides: 7. The CDR3 is 13 amino acids. The CDR3 sequence is CASSISGSQEQFF. DNA for the CDR3: TGTGCCAGCAGCATAAGCGGGAGTCAGGAGCAGTTCTTC.

This clone appeared many times. CDR3 coding DNA: TGTGCCAGCAGTGACTTTCTCAATGAGCAGTTCTTC. This gives the protein CASSDFLNEQFF. The chain uses TRBV6-1 and TRBJ2-1; D ambiguous. This CDR3 region has 12 residues. Trimming removed 3 bases from V and 6 bases from J, with 6 bases in between. CDR1 and CDR2 from the germline V gene are MNHNS and SASEGT.

The chain joins TRBV4-2 to TRBJ2-5; 7 bases map to TRBD1. The DNA end is more similar to TRBJ2-7, so the J call may be wrong. The CDR3 spans 14 residues. Germline V CDR1 and CDR2: LGHNA, YNFKEQ. The CDR3 DNA is TGTGCCAGCAGCCAGTATGGGGACAGTTCCGAGCAGTACTTC. Translating it yields CASSQYGDSSEQYF.

The rearrangement links TRBV5-1 to TRBJ2-7, with D perhaps TRBD2 (5 bases). Germline V gene sequence: CDR1 SGHRS, CDR2 YFSETQ. Trimming cost V 0 bases and J 7 bases, with 14 bases left between them. This CDR3 region has 14 residues. The CDR3 DNA follows: TGCGCCAGCAGCTTGGGGGGAACTACGGGAGAGCAGTACTTC. Translation gives CASSLGGTTGEQYF.

The chain combines TRBV11-2 with TRBJ2-7, with 9 bases lining up with TRBD1. J gave up 5 bases and V 6 bases, and 8 bases lay outside the gene matches. Germline V gene lookup returns CDR1 SGHAT and CDR2 FQNNGV. The CDR3 consists of 14 residues. The CDR3: CASRRDRVGDEQYF. In DNA form, the CDR3 reads TGTGCCAGCAGAAGGGACAGGGTTGGAGACGAGCAGTACTTC. Full variable domain (outside the CDR3, taken from reference TRBV11-2 and TRBJ2-7): EAGVAQSPRYKIIEKRQSVAFWCNPISGHATLYWYQQILGQGPKLLIQFQNNGVVDDSQLPKDRFSAERLKGVDSTLKIQPAKLEDSAVYLCASRRDRVGDEQYFGPGTRLTVT.

Comment on this clone: One end of the junction fails to match germline, which may point to a read error. This chain joins TRBV7-7 and TRBJ2-2, with 7 nucleotides matching TRBD2. This CDR3 has 15 residues. Per germline, CDR1 SSHAT and CDR2 FNYEAQ (reference sequence). The CDR3 DNA follows: TGTGCTAGCAGCCGCGGGACTACTTACACCGGGGAGCTGTTTTTT. This sequence encodes CASSRGTTYTGELFF.

The chain couples TRBV5-1 to TRBJ1-1; the match to TRBD1 covers 10 bases. The V gene end was trimmed by 5 bases and the J gene end by 4 bases; junction bases not matched to a gene: 8. The CDR3 spans 15 residues. The germline V gene has CDR1 SGHRS and CDR2 YFSETQ. CDR3 sequence (DNA): TGCGCCAGCAGTTTTGGGACAGGGGAGGGCACTGAAGCTTTCTTT. Translating it yields CASSFGTGEGTEAFF.

This rearrangement joins TRBV10-2 to TRBJ2-1; TRBD2 matches at 11 bases. After removal of 8 bases from V and 6 bases from J, the junction contained 3 bases not matched to a gene. Per germline, CDR1 WSHSY and CDR2 SAAADI. The CDR3 is 13 residues long. Here the CDR3 DNA reads TGCGCCAGCGGCACTAGCGGGGGCAATGAGCAGTTCTTC. The encoded protein is CASGTSGGNEQFF.